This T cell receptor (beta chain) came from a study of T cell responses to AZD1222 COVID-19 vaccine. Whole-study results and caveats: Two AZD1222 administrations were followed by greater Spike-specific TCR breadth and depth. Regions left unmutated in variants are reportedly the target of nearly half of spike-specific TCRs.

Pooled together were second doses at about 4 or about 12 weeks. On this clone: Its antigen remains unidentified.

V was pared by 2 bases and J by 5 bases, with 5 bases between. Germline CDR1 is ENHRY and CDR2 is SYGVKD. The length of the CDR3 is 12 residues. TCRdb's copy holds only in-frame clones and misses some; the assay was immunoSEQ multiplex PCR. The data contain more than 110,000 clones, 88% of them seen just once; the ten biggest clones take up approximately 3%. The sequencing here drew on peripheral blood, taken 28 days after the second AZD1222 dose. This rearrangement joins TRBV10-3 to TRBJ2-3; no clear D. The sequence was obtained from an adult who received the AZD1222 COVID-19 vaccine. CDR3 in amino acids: CAISEVGDTQYF. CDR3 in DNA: TGTGCCATCAGTGAGGTGGGAGATACGCAGTATTTT.